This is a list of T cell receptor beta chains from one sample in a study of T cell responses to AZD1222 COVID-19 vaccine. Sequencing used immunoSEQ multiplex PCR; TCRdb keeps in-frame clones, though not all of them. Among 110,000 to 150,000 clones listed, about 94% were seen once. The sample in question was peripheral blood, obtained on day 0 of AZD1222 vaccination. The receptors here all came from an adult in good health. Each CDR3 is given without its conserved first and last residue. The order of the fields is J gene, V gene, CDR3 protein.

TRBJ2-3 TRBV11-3 ASSLGADTDTQY
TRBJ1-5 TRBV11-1 ASSLGPGTGQPQH
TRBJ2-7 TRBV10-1 ASSKGGGEQY
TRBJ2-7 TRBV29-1 SVVNSYEQY
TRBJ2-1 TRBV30 AWSVTGGGSYNEQF
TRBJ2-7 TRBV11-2 ASGTDSLGYEQY
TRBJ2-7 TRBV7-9 ASSAYSNSYEQY
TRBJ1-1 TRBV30 AWSSDGGAEAF
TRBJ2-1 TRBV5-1 ASMTQPGLEFPEQF
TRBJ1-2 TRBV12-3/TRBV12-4 ASRSAGDYGYT
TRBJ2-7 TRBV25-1 ASSALSGRKGYEQY
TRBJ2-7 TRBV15 ATSRLAVDNEQY
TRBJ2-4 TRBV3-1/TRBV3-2 ASSQDRQGDIQY
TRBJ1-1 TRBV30 AWSLTGYRTEAF
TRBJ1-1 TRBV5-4 ASSPTGQGAKDTEAF
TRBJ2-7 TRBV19 ASKVRGGTSYEQY
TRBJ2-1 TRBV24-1 ATSEPGTIEEQF
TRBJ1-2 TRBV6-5 ASSYVVGGGYT
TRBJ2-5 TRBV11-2 ASSLVGRVQETQY
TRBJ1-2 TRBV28 ASSLEGNGYT
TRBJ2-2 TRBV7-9 ASSLDAGELF
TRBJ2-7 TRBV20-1 SASGWTSGKRSGYEQY
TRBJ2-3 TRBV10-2 ASRGSGLAGPFNTQY
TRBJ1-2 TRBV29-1 SARDGLGYGYT
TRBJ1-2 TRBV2 ASTQGPVGNFYGYT
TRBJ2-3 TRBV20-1 SAPTDTQY
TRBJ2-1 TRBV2 ASSERTSGMNEQF
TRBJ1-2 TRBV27 ASSLPGGRGYT
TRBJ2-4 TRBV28 ASSSQTDLAKNIQY
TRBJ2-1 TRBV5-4 ASSLPTGGSYNEQF
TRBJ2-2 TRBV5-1 ASSLLQFENTGELF
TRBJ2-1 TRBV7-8 ASRDSGTSGRVSYNEQF
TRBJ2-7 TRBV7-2 ASSLASADQYEQY
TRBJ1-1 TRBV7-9 ASSFREDTEAF
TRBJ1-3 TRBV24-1 ATMRTGGNTIY
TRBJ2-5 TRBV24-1 AIDLGGRETQY
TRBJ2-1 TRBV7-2 ASSLGPTAYNEQF
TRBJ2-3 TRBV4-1 ASSQDLAGTLTGTQY
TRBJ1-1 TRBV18 ASSNSGDTDTEAF
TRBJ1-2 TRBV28 ASSTLAGAGYT
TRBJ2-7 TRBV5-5 ASSPTGAHSYEQY
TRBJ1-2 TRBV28 ASSTYGTAYGYT
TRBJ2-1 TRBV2 ASSEMAGGPEEQF
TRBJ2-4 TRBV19 ASSIVRLAKNIQY
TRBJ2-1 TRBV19 ASNRDRGRDEQF
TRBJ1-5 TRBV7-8 ASSLGRRKINQPQH
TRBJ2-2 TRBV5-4 ASSRESGENTGELF
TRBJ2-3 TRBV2 ASGAERTDTQY
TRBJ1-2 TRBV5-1 ASSLTSAIANYGYT
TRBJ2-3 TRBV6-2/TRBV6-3 ASSALPPGTLTDTQY
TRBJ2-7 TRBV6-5 ASSYSVPTSYEQY
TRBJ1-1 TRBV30 AWRMSALTEAF
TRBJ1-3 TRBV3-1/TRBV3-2 ASSPRQTGNTIY
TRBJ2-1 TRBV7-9 ASSLAGYGNEQF